This is a list of T cell receptor beta chains from one sample in a study of cytotoxic CD8 clonotypes in ibrutinib-treated CLL. Assay: immunoSEQ multiplex PCR; the TCRdb copy retains only in-frame clones and omits some. The table lists some 200,000 clones, approximately 79% of them singletons. The input for sequencing was PBMCs, taken after 12 months of ibrutinib treatment. The source of these receptors is a human donor with chronic lymphocytic leukemia. Both conserved end residues are trimmed from each CDR3. The listing skips clone size in some rows; elsewhere it reads once, few, many or a size class.

>.|TRBV7-2
ASSLVLVRAQY
>.|TRBV29-1
SVEKGAPYEQY
>once|TRBV5-1
ASSFGVSADTQY
>.|TRBV7-2
ASSTGGQLNEQF
>.|TRBV5-1
ASSLTPGREQF
>.|TRBV14
ASSQVAGGITGNEQF
>.|TRBV18
ASSIQGARTDTQY
>.|TRBV7-9
ASSLKGGYT
>.|TRBV6-1
ASSPRGSNEKLF
>once|TRBV11-2
ASTVGQTYEQY
>.|TRBV12-5
ASGNDQLF
>few|TRBV7-3
ASSSGLAANEQF
>.|TRBV5-4
ASSMTGGNTDTQY
>.|TRBV7-7
ASSLGPGELF
>few|TRBV27
ASSFGSTGELF
>.|TRBV6-5
ASRTTGGAGYGYT
>.|TRBV6-5
ASSYGPSGNTIY
>few|TRBV7-9
ASSTGQGENT
>.|TRBV6-1
ASSRSSWATIY
>.|TRBV4-1
ASSQDAGDEQF
>.|TRBV4-1
ASSLHTGTGNTEAF
>.|TRBV28
ASSPDRGSGNTIY
>.|TRBV30
AWSKTQYQPQH
>.|TRBV7-2
ASSPMIGGRQGTPYEQY
>.|TRBV7-9
ASSLESSGSTDTQY
>.|TRBV25-1
ATNHARDSYNEQF
>.|TRBV15
ATSRDRRVGYEQY
>.|TRBV28
ASSGPALETQY
>.|TRBV4-1
ASSQGWGQQETQY
>.|TRBV5-6
ASSLDDRGVNEQF
>.|TRBV6-5
ASSYRTGGVNQPQH
>.|TRBV25-1
ASSDRLGGADTQY
>.|TRBV5-1
ASSSGQDYGYT